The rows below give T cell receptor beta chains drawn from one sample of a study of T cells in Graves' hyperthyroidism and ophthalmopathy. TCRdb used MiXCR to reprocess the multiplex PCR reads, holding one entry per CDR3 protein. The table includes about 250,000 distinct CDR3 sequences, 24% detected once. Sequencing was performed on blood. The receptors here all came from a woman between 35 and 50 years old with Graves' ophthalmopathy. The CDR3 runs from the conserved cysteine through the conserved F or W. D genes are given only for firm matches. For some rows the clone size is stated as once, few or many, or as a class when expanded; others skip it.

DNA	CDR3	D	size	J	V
TGTGCCAGCAGCCTCCGGGACGGAAATAATTCACCCCTCCACTTT	CASSLRDGNNSPLHF	.	.	TRBJ1-6	TRBV7-3
TGTGCCAGCAGCTCCCAACGGCTCTCTGGAAACACCATATATTTT	CASSSQRLSGNTIYF	.	many	TRBJ1-3	TRBV7-2
TGTGCCACGGCTTCGACAGGGCGAGAGACCCAGTACTTC	CATASTGRETQYF	TRBD1	.	TRBJ2-5	TRBV15
TGCGCCAGCAGCGGCGAGAATCGACAGGGTGGCTACACCTTC	CASSGENRQGGYTF	TRBD1	many	TRBJ1-2	TRBV5-1
TGTGCCAGCAGCTTCTCGACTAGCGTGGGGACCCAGTACTTC	CASSFSTSVGTQYF	TRBD2	.	TRBJ2-5	TRBV11-2
TGTGCCAGCAGTTTGTTCTTGAACACTGAAGCTTTCTTT	CASSLFLNTEAFF	.	few	TRBJ1-1	TRBV12-3/TRBV12-4
TGTGCCAGCAGCTTGCTTCCGGGACAGGGAGCCAAAAACATTCAGTACTTC	CASSLLPGQGAKNIQYF	TRBD1	many	TRBJ2-4	TRBV7-9
TGCGCCAGCAGAATGGGACAGAACACCGGGGAGCTGTTTTTT	CASRMGQNTGELFF	.	many	TRBJ2-2	TRBV5-1
TGTGCCAGTAGCGCCCCAGGACTGGAGGGGAACTATGGCTACACCTTC	CASSAPGLEGNYGYTF	.	many	TRBJ1-2	TRBV19
TGTGCCAGCATGGGGGGTGACTCCTACGAGCAGTACTTC	CASMGGDSYEQYF	.	many	TRBJ2-7	TRBV28
TGCGCCAGCAGCTTCACAGGGAGTCGGGACACTGAAGCTTTCTTT	CASSFTGSRDTEAFF	.	many	TRBJ1-1	TRBV5-1
TGTGCCAGCAGCCAAGACAGGGGGAGTTGGGAGACCCAGTACTTC	CASSQDRGSWETQYF	TRBD1	many	TRBJ2-5	TRBV12-3/TRBV12-4
TGCGCCAGCAGCCAAGACCCACCGGTTTCCTTTCAGGGAGGAAGTTCACCCCTCCACTTT	CASSQDPPVSFQGGSSPLHF	.	few	TRBJ1-6	TRBV4-1
TGTGCCAGCAGCTTTCGGGTTTCCTACGAGCAGTACTTC	CASSFRVSYEQYF	.	.	TRBJ2-7	TRBV7-2
TGTGCCAGCAGCTGGGGCACCAATGAAGCTTTCTTT	CASSWGTNEAFF	.	many	TRBJ1-1	TRBV28
TGTGCCAGCAGCGTCGGAACTTCCTACGAGCAGTACTTC	CASSVGTSYEQYF	.	many	TRBJ2-7	TRBV11-2
TGTGCCAGCCTAACGGTGGCGACAGGGAACACTGAAGCTTTCTTT	CASLTVATGNTEAFF	.	few	TRBJ1-1	TRBV11-1
TGTGCCAGCAGTCCCGGCGAGCGGACAGCGAACACCGGGGAGCTGTTTTTT	CASSPGERTANTGELFF	.	many	TRBJ2-2	TRBV28